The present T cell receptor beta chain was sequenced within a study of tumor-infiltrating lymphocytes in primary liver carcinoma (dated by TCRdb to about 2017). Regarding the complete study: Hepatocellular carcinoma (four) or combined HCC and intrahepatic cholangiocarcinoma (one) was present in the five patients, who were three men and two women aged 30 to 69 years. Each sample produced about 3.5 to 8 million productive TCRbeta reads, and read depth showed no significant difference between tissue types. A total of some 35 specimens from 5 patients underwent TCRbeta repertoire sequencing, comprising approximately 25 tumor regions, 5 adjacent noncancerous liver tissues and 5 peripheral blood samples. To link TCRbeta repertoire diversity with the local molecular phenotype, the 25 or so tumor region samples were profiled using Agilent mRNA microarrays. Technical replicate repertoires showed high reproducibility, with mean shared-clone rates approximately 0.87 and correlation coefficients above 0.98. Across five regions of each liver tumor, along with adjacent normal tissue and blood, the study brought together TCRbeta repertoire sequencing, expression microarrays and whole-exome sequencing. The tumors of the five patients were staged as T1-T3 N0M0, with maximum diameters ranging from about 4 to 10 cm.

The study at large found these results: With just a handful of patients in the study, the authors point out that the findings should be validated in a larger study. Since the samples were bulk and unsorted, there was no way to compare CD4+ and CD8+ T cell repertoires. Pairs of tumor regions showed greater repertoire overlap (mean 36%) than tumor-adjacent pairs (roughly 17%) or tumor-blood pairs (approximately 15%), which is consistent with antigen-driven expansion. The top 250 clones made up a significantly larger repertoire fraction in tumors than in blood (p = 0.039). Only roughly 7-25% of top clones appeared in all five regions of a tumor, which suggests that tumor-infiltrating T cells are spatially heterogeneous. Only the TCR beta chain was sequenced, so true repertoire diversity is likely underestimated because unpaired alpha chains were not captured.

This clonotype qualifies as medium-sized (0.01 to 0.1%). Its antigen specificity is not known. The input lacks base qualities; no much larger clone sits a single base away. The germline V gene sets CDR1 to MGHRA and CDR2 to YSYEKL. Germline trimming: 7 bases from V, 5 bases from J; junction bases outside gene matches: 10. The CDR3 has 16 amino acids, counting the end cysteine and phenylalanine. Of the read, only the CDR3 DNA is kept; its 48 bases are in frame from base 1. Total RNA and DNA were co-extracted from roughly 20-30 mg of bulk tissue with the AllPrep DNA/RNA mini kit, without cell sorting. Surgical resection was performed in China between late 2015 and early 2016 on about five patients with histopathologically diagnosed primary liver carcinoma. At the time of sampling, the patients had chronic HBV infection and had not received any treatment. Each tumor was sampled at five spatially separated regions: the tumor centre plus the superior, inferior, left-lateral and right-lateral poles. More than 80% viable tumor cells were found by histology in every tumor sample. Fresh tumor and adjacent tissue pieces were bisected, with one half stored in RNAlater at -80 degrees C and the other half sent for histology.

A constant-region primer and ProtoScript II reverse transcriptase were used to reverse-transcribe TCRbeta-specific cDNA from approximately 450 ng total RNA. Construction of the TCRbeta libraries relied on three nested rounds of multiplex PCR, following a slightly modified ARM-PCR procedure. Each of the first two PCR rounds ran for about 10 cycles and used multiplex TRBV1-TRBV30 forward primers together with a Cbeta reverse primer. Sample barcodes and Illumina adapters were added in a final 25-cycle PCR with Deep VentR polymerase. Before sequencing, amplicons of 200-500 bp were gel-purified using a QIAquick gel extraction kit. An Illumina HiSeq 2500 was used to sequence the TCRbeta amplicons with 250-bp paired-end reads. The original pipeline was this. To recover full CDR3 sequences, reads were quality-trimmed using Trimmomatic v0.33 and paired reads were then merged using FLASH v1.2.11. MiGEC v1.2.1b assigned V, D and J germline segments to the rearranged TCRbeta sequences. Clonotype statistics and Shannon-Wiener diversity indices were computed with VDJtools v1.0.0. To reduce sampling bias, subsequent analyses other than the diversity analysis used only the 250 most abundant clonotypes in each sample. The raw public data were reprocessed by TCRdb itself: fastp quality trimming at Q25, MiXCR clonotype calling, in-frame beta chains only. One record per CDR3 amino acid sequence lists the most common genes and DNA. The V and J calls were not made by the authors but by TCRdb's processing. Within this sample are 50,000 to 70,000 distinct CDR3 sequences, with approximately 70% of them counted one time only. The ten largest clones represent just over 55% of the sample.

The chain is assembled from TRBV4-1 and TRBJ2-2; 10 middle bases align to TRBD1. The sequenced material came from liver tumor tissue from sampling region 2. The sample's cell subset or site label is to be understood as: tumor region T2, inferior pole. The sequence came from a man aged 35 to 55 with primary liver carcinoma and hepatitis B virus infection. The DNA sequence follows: TGCGCCAGCAACGATCTGGACAGGGGGTTAACCGGGGAGCTGTTTTTT. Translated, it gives CASNDLDRGLTGELFF.